Sequencing of this T cell receptor (beta chain) was carried out in a study of shared clonotypes between healthy human individuals. Study-wide points: Against clonotypes common to all four donors, non-shared ones had lower generation probabilities. In several donors, around 4.8% of naive CD4 clonotypes appeared in common.

Sequenced by immunoSEQ multiplex PCR; TCRdb stores in-frame clones only, minus some. The sample records over 2,000,000 clones, 80% to 95% being singletons. Selected positively for CCR7 and CD45RO-negative, naive CD8 cells excluded terminally differentiated effector memory CD45RA+ cells. This CDR3 spans 16 amino acids. V shed 0 bases and J 7 bases; nucleotides not matched to a gene: 7. Per germline, CDR1 SEHNR and CDR2 FQNEAQ (reference sequence). About this clone: Its antigen remains unidentified.

This chain joins TRBV7-9 and TRBJ2-7; 12 bases line up with TRBD1. This clonotype was obtained from a man aged 18-30 years in good health. Some clones in this sample may be carry-over from other donors' samples. Sequenced material: naive CD8+ T cells from PBMCs. The CDR3 sequence is CASSLAGQGASIEQYF. DNA for the CDR3: TGTGCCAGCAGCTTAGCGGGACAGGGGGCATCTATTGAGCAGTACTTC.